This T cell receptor beta chain originates from a study of cytomegalovirus exposure and HLA in healthy donors. Study-wide points: Cytomegalovirus status, reportedly, was diagnosed with high specificity and sensitivity by the classifier.

Germline V CDR1 and CDR2: MDHEN, SYDVKM. This CDR3 has 16 residues. V was shortened by 7 bases and J by 0 bases, with 17 bases between the two germline ends. Regarding this clone: Its antigen is unknown.

The primer mix had 60 Vbeta and 13 Jbeta primers. As originally analysed: Roughly 10 million shared chains were among around 78 million unique TCR beta chains counted in a later analysis. The data were produced by immunoSEQ multiplex PCR, yet TCRdb's version contains in-frame clones alone and is incomplete. The DNA gave D and trimming, while V, J and clone size come from that table. Of about 100,000 clones detected, roughly three quarters appear once; the ten largest clones hold about 0.69%. The chain couples TRBV28 to TRBJ2-3, with a weak D call TRBD1 (6 bases). The sequence came from a woman in her sixties in good health and CMV-seronegative. The sample comprised PBMCs. CDR3 DNA sequence: TGTGCCAGCATCTCAGGGGAACGCACTAGCACAGATACGCAGTATTTT. The encoded protein is CASISGERTSTDTQYF.